The sequence of this T cell receptor (beta chain) was determined in a study of OX40 agonist ivuxolimab in advanced cancers. About the research overall: Partial responses were recorded for three patients, including one with hepatocellular carcinoma and two with cutaneous melanoma.

The CDR3 runs 13 residues. Germline lookup yields CDR1 ENHRY and CDR2 SYGVKD. V was clipped by 9 bases and J by 6 bases; unmatched bases: 5. A history of autoimmune disease or systemic immunosuppression excluded patients. Samples were taken at baseline and on day 1 of cycles 4 and 7. Sequenced by immunoSEQ multiplex PCR; TCRdb stores in-frame clones only, minus some. The table lists more than 80,000 clones, 90% of them singletons. This chain connects TRBV10-3 to TRBJ2-2; 9 bases fit TRBD2. This sequence originates from an adult with an advanced solid tumor such as melanoma, head and neck, liver or kidney cancer. Source: CD4+ or CD8+ T cells sorted from blood, taken in a trial of the OX40 agonist ivuxolimab. DNA for the CDR3: TGTGCCATTTCGCGGGGGGGCCCCGGGGAGCTGTTTTTT. Residues: CAISRGGPGELFF.